This entry concerns a single T cell receptor beta chain. This clonotype was observed a handful of times. The antigen it binds to is not known. No quality values exist for individual bases; no much larger clone is one base distant. The sample originates from a study of human T cells and chemical hapten exposure (dated by TCRdb to the early 2020s). General notes on the study: For sensitization, 2% DPC in acetone was applied to an approximately 2 cm by approximately 2 cm area of upper inner arm skin. Patients additionally received weekly therapeutic DPC doses to the scalp throughout the roughly 26-week study period. Patch testing was done on the upper back using Finn chambers containing 0.01% DPC, and results were scored after 6 days according to International Contact Dermatitis Research Group standards. Peripheral blood TCR repertoire changes were tracked in vivo in alopecia patients during primary and secondary sensitization to the hapten diphenylcyclopropenone (DPC). Around 30 alopecia patients provided blood for TCR sequencing at one to four time points (pre-sensitization, 2, 6 and 24 weeks). Most of the patients in the cohort were female, and the cohort covered alopecia areata with under or over 50% scalp involvement, alopecia totalis and alopecia universalis. Libraries were pooled for sequencing, and per-sample TCR yields varied mainly because of small differences in library volumes within the pool. Blood was sampled from patients pre-sensitization (week 0) and at 2, 6 and about 24 weeks after DPC sensitization. Study-wide findings and limitations: The number of TCRs above 1 in 1000 frequency did not change with DPC sensitization; there was no evidence of global repertoire structure alterations. Patch test score was positively correlated with the number of PT1 expanded TCRs, with significance at thresholds 8, 16 and 32 but not at 4. Compared with pre-sensitization or healthy control sets, expanded TCRs formed significantly more large CDR3 similarity clusters, which is consistent with antigen-driven responses. Alopecia, a presumed autoimmune disease, was present in all patients, so the immune response of the patients might differ from that of healthy individuals. Repeated subsampling changed both the strength of the expansion versus patch-test correlation and the threshold at which the correlation became significant.

Libraries were built with RACE. This sample was sequenced with a NextSeq 500. During library preparation, unique molecular identifiers were attached to individual cDNA molecules so that TCRs could be counted quantitatively and reproducibly. Both TCR alpha and TCR beta chains were sequenced from each blood RNA sample. The paper's data handling went like this. The median number of TCRs per sample was roughly 98,000, ranging from about 20,000 to 750,000. V, J and CDR3 annotation of the TCR reads was performed with the Decombinator software suite. For the PS versus PT1 abundance plots, all samples were subsampled to the same number of TCRs (28,000). Expanded TCRs were defined as absent before sensitization and observed at least eight times at the 2-week time point. The raw public data were reprocessed by TCRdb itself: fastp quality trimming at Q25, MiXCR clonotype calling, in-frame beta chains only. Each CDR3 protein appears once, grouped with its most common genes and DNA. The V and J calls follow TCRdb's processing rather than the paper's. The sample data list approximately 340,000 distinct CDR3 sequences, and roughly 6.9% of these were observed just once. The ten largest clones capture roughly 7.9% of the sample.

The time point label on this specimen signifies: patch test 1, 2 weeks after DPC sensitization. According to the study, the label for this sample's treatment or condition signals: therapeutic diphenylcyclopropenone sensitization with weekly scalp DPC. Blood at each patch-test visit was drawn before the patch test was applied. To be eligible, patients had to be aged 18 to 70, diagnosed with alopecia and judged suitable for DPC therapy, while pregnant patients were excluded. Unfractionated whole blood was collected in Tempus Blood RNA tubes, and total RNA was extracted from that blood. According to the germline V gene, CDR1 reads SNHLY and CDR2 reads FYNNEI. Inclusive of the bounding cysteine and phenylalanine, the CDR3 is 14 residues long. Just CDR3 DNA is preserved here, 42 bases in frame from base 1. V was cut back by 2 bases and J by 9 bases, leaving a gap of 11 bases between them.

This TCR was recovered from a woman aged 18-30 years with alopecia areata. Some clones in this sample may be carry-over from other donors' samples. The sample consisted of whole blood, taken in connection with sensitization to the hapten diphenylcyclopropenone (DPC). This receptor chain uses TRBV2 and TRBJ1-6; the D gene cannot be resolved reliably. The CDR3 corresponds to CASSERETSSPLHF. Here is the DNA: TGTGCCAGCAGTGAACGGGAGACCAGTTCACCCCTCCACTTT.